These 20 T cell receptor beta chains were sequenced from one sample in a study of metastatic and nonmetastatic thyroid tumors. No patient had received any treatment before thyroid surgery. TCRdb reprocessed the PCR reads using MiXCR. The data show tens of thousands of clones, with roughly 22% seen just once and under 30% held by the top ten. The sequenced sample was blood. Receptor source: a female donor with papillary thyroid cancer or a benign thyroid nodule (not recorded which). Some clones in this sample may be carry-over from other donors' samples.

V usage is TRBV12-3 or TRBV12-4 and J usage is TRBJ1-3, with D possibly TRBD1 on 5 matching bases. V was clipped by 5 bases and J by 7 bases, with 27 bases between them. This CDR3 is 18 amino acids long. CDR3 in DNA: TGTGCCAGCAGTGCCTCTCGGTCAGGGTTATTAGGAGCGAACACCATATATTTT. Amino acid sequence: CASSASRSGLLGANTIYF.

This clone showed up many times. The CDR3 is CASSRDTQYF. CDR3 DNA sequence: TGTGCCAGCAGTAGGGATACGCAGTATTTT. This chain uses TRBV6-2 or TRBV6-3 with TRBJ2-3; D remains ambiguous. V lost 5 bases and J lost 6, with 3 bases in between. Germline CDR1 MNHEY, CDR2 SVGEGT. The CDR3 spans 10 residues.

By share, this clone ranks as medium-sized. The CDR3 is CASSEQGENTEAFF. The CDR3 DNA follows: TGTGCCAGCAGTGAACAGGGGGAGAACACTGAAGCTTTCTTT. The rearrangement links TRBV6-1 to TRBJ1-1, with 7 bases matching TRBD1. Trimming removed 2 bases from V and 1 base from J; junction bases left unmatched: 1. In germline, CDR1 is MNHNS, CDR2 SASEGT. The CDR3 sequence is 14 residues long.

V is TRBV28 and J is TRBJ2-3; 8 bases fit TRBD1. With V trimmed by 1 base and J by 6 bases, 6 bases remained unmatched. The CDR3 is 15 amino acids. CDR1 and CDR2 (germline): MDHEN, SYDVKM. The CDR3 loop reads CASSLFGQGRDTQYF. The CDR3 DNA sequence: TGTGCCAGCAGTTTATTCGGACAGGGAAGGGATACGCAGTATTTT. Complete variable domain (other parts from reference TRBV28 and TRBJ2-3): DVKVTQSSRYLVKRTGEKVFLECVQDMDHENMFWYRQDPGLGLRLIYFSYDVKMKEKGDIPEGYSVSREKKERFSLILESASTNQTSMYLCASSLFGQGRDTQYFGPGTRLTVL.

This clone was found many times. V usage is TRBV2 and J usage is TRBJ2-2; 10 bases are shared with TRBD1. The CDR3 has 12 amino acids. Germline CDR1 is SNHLY and CDR2 is FYNNEI. Trimming at V came to 11 bases and at J to 5 bases, leaving 2 bases not matched to a gene. CDR3 loop: CAWTGGTGELFF. The CDR3 coding sequence is TGTGCCTGGACAGGGGGAACCGGGGAGCTGTTTTTT.

The gene calls are TRBV20-1 and TRBJ2-7; D gene ambiguous. Looked up from germline, CDR1 is DFQATT and CDR2 is SNEGSKA (reference sequence). V was shortened by 2 bases and J by 3 bases, with 17 bases between the two germline ends. CDR3 length: 15 residues. CDR3 DNA: TGCAGTGCTAGAAATTTGATTGGGCAGGACTACGAGCAGTACTTC. The encoded protein is CSARNLIGQDYEQYF.

The chain recombines TRBV20-1 with TRBJ1-1, with D unclear. The germline CDR1 and CDR2 sequences are DFQATT and SNEGSKA (reference sequence). This CDR3 has 17 amino acids. The V end lost 0 bases, the J end lost 1 base, and 18 bases lay between the germline ends. The CDR3: CSARDAGTGGGNTEAFF. The CDR3 bases are TGCAGTGCTAGAGATGCTGGAACGGGAGGAGGGAACACTGAAGCTTTCTTT.

J is TRBJ1-1 and V is TRBV7-6; a possible D gene is TRBD1 (5 bases). The CDR3 length is 16 residues. Trimming left V 1 base short and J 3 bases short, with 15 bases between. Germline-derived CDR1 and CDR2 are SGHVS and FNYEAQ. The DNA for the CDR3 is TGTGCCAGCAGCTTAGGCGGGGGTATGAGGTACACTGAAGCTTTCTTT. It codes for CASSLGGGMRYTEAFF.

In this sample, this clone turned up many times. Its ends do not fully match the called genes, so a read error is possible. The rearrangement uses TRBV9 and TRBJ1-1, with 7 positions matching TRBD1. The CDR3 covers 12 residues. Germline lookup yields CDR1 SGDLS and CDR2 YYNGEE. The CDR3 bases are TGTGCCAGCAGCACCCCCCCGACAGGGATCGCCTTT. It yields the protein CASSTPPTGIAF. The variable domain in full, with the rest retrieved from reference TRBV9 and TRBJ1-1, is DSGVTQTPKHLITATGQRVTLRCSPRSGDLSVYWYQQSLDQGLQFLIQYYNGEERAKGNILERFSAQQFPDLHSELNLSSLELGDSALYFCASSTPPTGIAFGQGTRLTVV.

In its sample, this clone was seen many times. The rearrangement uses TRBV9 and TRBJ2-2; D is undetermined. The CDR3 covers 15 residues. Trimming pared 0 bases from V and 0 bases from J, leaving 6 bases between. Germline loops: CDR1 SGDLS, CDR2 YYNGEE. The CDR3 protein is CASSVDPANTGELFF. In DNA form, the CDR3 reads TGTGCCAGCAGCGTAGATCCAGCGAACACCGGGGAGCTGTTTTTT.

The sample holds a few counts of this clone. V gene TRBV28 combines with J gene TRBJ1-2, with D uncertain. CDR1 is MDHEN and CDR2 is SYDVKM in the germline V gene. V shed 5 bases and J shed 8 bases, with 15 bases lying between them. The CDR3 has 13 amino acids. The CDR3 region has the DNA TGTGCCAGCAGTGTACCAGGCCGGTACGGCTACACCTTC. It is translated as CASSVPGRYGYTF.

This clone was detected a few times. The J gene is TRBJ2-5, the V gene TRBV28; D is ambiguous. Between the trimmed V and J ends, which lost 5 bases and 10 bases, there was a span of 11 bases. Germline V gives CDR1 MDHEN, CDR2 SYDVKM. This CDR3 has 11 amino acids. In DNA, the CDR3 is TGTGCCAGCAGTACCGGACGGGTCCAGTACTTC. Translating it yields CASSTGRVQYF.

In this sample, this clone turned up many times. The chain joins TRBV19 to TRBJ1-5, with a weak D call TRBD1 (6 bases). Germline V gene sequence: CDR1 LNHDA, CDR2 SQIVND (reference sequence). The CDR3 has 18 residues. V lost 2 bases and J 2 bases, leaving 19 bases between the germline ends. This CDR3 reads CASSIKTQGPGGNQPQHF. CDR3 sequence (DNA): TGTGCCAGTAGTATAAAAACTCAGGGGCCGGGGGGCAATCAGCCCCAGCATTTT.

This clone occurred many times. CDR3 nucleotides: TGTGCCAGCAGCCGCAACAGGGCGATGAACACTGAAGCTTTCTTT. This encodes CASSRNRAMNTEAFF. The chain is built from TRBV3-1 and TRBJ1-1, with a tentative D call TRBD1 (6 bases). The CDR3 covers 15 residues. CDR1 and CDR2 (germline): LGHDT, YNNKEL (reference sequence). V was clipped by 4 bases and J by 0 bases, with 12 bases between them.

This clone was seen many times. The chain uses TRBV2 and TRBJ1-2, with D perhaps TRBD1 (5 bases). The V end was cut by 6 bases, the J end by 4 bases, with 9 bases between. CDR1 SNHLY and CDR2 FYNNEI come from the germline V gene. The CDR3 totals 12 residues. The chain's CDR3 is CASRGQSYGYTF. The CDR3 DNA is TGTGCCAGCAGAGGACAATCCTATGGCTACACCTTC.

Turning to this clone: With a much larger clone just one base away, this may be a read error. The chain combines TRBV11-2 with TRBJ2-3; TRBD1 matches 8 bases. Germline CDR1 SGHAT, CDR2 FQNNGV. This CDR3 contains 15 residues. CDR3 residues: CASSTADRAADTRYF. CDR3 coding DNA: TGTGCCAGCAGCACCGCGGACAGGGCTGCAGATACGCGGTATTTT. Drawing the rest from reference TRBV11-2 and TRBJ2-3, the complete variable domain is EAGVAQSPRYKIIEKRQSVAFWCNPISGHATLYWYQQILGQGPKLLIQFQNNGVVDDSQLPKDRFSAERLKGVDSTLKIQPAKLEDSAVYLCASSTADRAADTRYFGPGTRLTVL.

At least ten counts were recorded for this clone. This rearrangement joins TRBV7-9 to TRBJ1-2; 8 bases are a match to TRBD1. V shed 7 bases and J 1 base; nucleotides not matched to a gene: 5. Germline-derived CDR1 and CDR2 are SEHNR and FQNEAQ (reference sequence). The CDR3 totals 14 residues. The chain's CDR3 is CASTLTGVNYGYTF. The CDR3 bases are TGTGCCAGCACCCTGACAGGGGTTAACTATGGCTACACCTTC.

This clone turned up a few times. The junction and the germline gene differ at one end; a read error may be behind it. This sample also contains other DNA sequences that code for the same CDR3. The chain combines TRBV6-1 with TRBJ1-3, with unresolved D. Germline values: CDR1 MNHNS, CDR2 SASEGT. This CDR3 has 14 residues. DNA for the CDR3: TGTGCCAGCAGCCAACTGGCAAGTGGAAACACTATATATTTT. Its protein product is CASSQLASGNTIYF.

This clone has only a few counts. Sequence at one end of the junction differs from germline and may be a read error. The chain combines TRBV6-5 with TRBJ2-6; the match to TRBD1 covers 9 bases. Germline V CDR1 and CDR2: MNHEY, SVGAGI. The CDR3 spans 18 residues. Here the CDR3 reads CAISQTGTGLTWGQRPDF. For the CDR3, the DNA is TGTGCCATCAGTCAGACCGGGACAGGGTTAACCTGGGGCCAACGTCCTGACTTC.

This clone qualifies as medium-sized. This chain connects TRBV27 to TRBJ2-2, with D unclear. Trimming removed 4 bases at V and 6 bases at J, with 9 bases between. The CDR3 spans 13 residues. Germline V gene sequence: CDR1 MNHEY, CDR2 SMNVEV (reference sequence). CDR3 loop: CASSSHRAGELFF. CDR3 bases: TGTGCCAGCAGTTCACACAGAGCCGGGGAGCTGTTTTTT.